Listed here are 11 T cell receptor beta chains from one sample, sequenced in a study of cytomegalovirus exposure and HLA in healthy donors. The PCR contained 60 Vbeta and 13 Jbeta primers. This table comes from immunoSEQ multiplex PCR, and its TCRdb copy is limited to in-frame clones, with some not included. The table lists over 150,000 clones, 80% to 90% of them singletons. Source material: PBMCs. These TCRs come from a woman between 45 and 65 years old in good health and CMV-seronegative.

V gene TRBV11-2 combines with J gene TRBJ2-1; tentative D call: TRBD1 (6 bases). This CDR3 is built from 13 residues. Trimming stripped 7 bases from V and 4 bases from J, with 11 bases between. CDR1 is SGHAT, CDR2 FQNNGV, per germline. CDR3 loop: CASTGRGYNEQFF. In DNA form, the CDR3 reads TGTGCCAGCACAGGCAGGGGATACAATGAGCAGTTCTTC.

The V call is TRBV30, the J call TRBJ1-2, with 8 nucleotides matching TRBD1. The CDR3 is made up of 13 amino acids. CDR1 and CDR2 (germline): GTSNPN, SVGIG (reference sequence). V shed 4 bases and J 3 bases; nucleotides not matched to a gene: 4. The CDR3 DNA reads as TGTGCCTGGACCAAGGACAGGGACTATGGCTACACCTTC. Protein sequence: CAWTKDRDYGYTF.

The chain is built from TRBV5-8 and TRBJ1-5, with TRBD1 as a possible D gene (6 bases). Germline V lookup: CDR1 SGHTS, CDR2 YDEGEE. This CDR3 has 18 residues. V dropped 2 bases and J dropped 5 bases, with 23 bases sitting between them. The CDR3 DNA reads as TGTGCCAGCAGCTTCCAGTTAGTAATGTGGGACAATCATCAGCCCCAGCATTTT. Translated: CASSFQLVMWDNHQPQHF.

The V gene is TRBV6-5, the J gene TRBJ1-2, with 7 bases aligning to TRBD1. CDR1 and CDR2 (germline): MNHEY, SVGAGI. The ends lost 4 bases at V and 0 bases at J; junction bases unmatched: 8. The CDR3 length is 16 residues. The CDR3 loop reads CASSSPGQLANYGYTF. CDR3 nucleotide sequence: TGTGCCAGCAGTTCCCCGGGACAGCTAGCTAACTATGGCTACACCTTC.

This clone was recorded a few times. The chain links TRBV7-2 to TRBJ2-7; a weak D match, TRBD2 (6 bases). Trimming took 8 bases from V and 4 from J, leaving 15 bases between them. The CDR3 length is 13 residues. CDR1 and CDR2 (germline): SGHTA, FQGNSA. The CDR3 DNA reads as TGTGCCAGCTCCCTAAGGACTACTTACGAGCAGTACTTC. It codes for CASSLRTTYEQYF.

This rearrangement joins TRBV5-8 to TRBJ2-5, with D possibly matching TRBD1 (5 bases). Looked up from germline, CDR1 is SGHTS and CDR2 is YDEGEE. CDR3 length: 14 amino acids. Deletions cut 0 bases from V and 1 base from J, with 7 bases between. CDR3 in amino acids: CASSLGGSQETQYF. DNA of the CDR3: TGTGCCAGCAGCTTGGGGGGCTCCCAAGAGACCCAGTACTTC.

This clone was recorded once. This sequence joins TRBV4-2 and TRBJ2-3, with TRBD2 matching over 11 bases. The ends lost 4 bases at V and 4 bases at J; junction bases unmatched: 4. CDR3 size: 15 residues. Per the germline V gene, CDR1 is LGHNA and CDR2 is YNFKEQ. Here the CDR3 reads CASSLAGGPADTQYF. In DNA, the CDR3 is TGTGCCAGCAGCCTAGCGGGGGGGCCCGCAGATACGCAGTATTTT.

The V and J genes are TRBV28 and TRBJ1-5; possible D gene TRBD1, 5 bases. V lost 6 bases to trimming and J lost 9 bases, with 18 bases between them. The CDR3 has 14 residues. CDR1 and CDR2 (germline): MDHEN, SYDVKM. The CDR3 region is CASRAGLSGSPQHF. The DNA for the CDR3 is TGTGCCAGCAGAGCGGGGCTTTCGGGATCGCCCCAGCATTTT.

The DNA for the CDR3 is TGTGCCAGCAGCTTGGTTCTACAGGCGGGCAATCAGCCCCAGCATTTT. This codes for CASSLVLQAGNQPQHF. The chain is built from TRBV7-2 and TRBJ1-5; possibly TRBD1 for D (5 bases). The length of the CDR3 is 16 residues. The V gene lost 3 bases and the J gene lost 2 bases, with 14 bases spanning the gap. Germline loops: CDR1 SGHTA, CDR2 FQGNSA.

The chain has TRBV19 and TRBJ2-1; TRBD2 matches 8 bases. CDR3 size: 15 residues. Germline CDR1 is LNHDA and CDR2 is SQIVND (reference sequence). The trim removed 6 bases at V and 6 bases at J, leaving 10 bases unmatched. The CDR3 sequence is CASRLGGTRGNEQFF. The CDR3 DNA reads as TGTGCCAGTAGATTGGGAGGGACTAGGGGCAATGAGCAGTTCTTC.

This clone was counted a single time. The chain joins TRBV7-9 to TRBJ1-5, with D unclear. CDR1 is SEHNR, CDR2 FQNEAQ, per germline (reference sequence). CDR3 length: 14 amino acids. Trimming removed 5 bases from V and 0 bases from J, with 8 bases in between. CDR3 nucleotides: TGTGCCAGCAGCCGAAGCTTTAGCAATCAGCCCCAGCATTTT. This gives the protein CASSRSFSNQPQHF.